This record concerns one T cell receptor (beta chain) sequence. Authors' methods: Reference gene primer amplification in the assay estimated nucleated cell counts. TCRdb keeps only in-frame clones here, not all; method: immunoSEQ multiplex PCR. V and J calls and clone size follow that table, whereas D and trimming were derived from the DNA. Of under 200,000 clones listed, around 83% are singletons. This sample is drawn from a study of blood T cell repertoires in COVID-19. Study-wide background: COVID-19 samples from acute and convalescent phases originated in the United States, Italy and Spain. The analysed material was cDNA or gDNA that came from T cells, B-cell-depleted T cells, or PBMCs.

This receptor was identified in a man aged 50 to 60 with active or convalescent COVID-19. The sample comprised peripheral blood.

The chain's CDR3 is CASSSPRTTGELFF. In DNA form, the CDR3 reads TGTGCCAGCAGCTCCCCTCGGACAACCGGGGAGCTGTTTTTT. The chain carries TRBV11-3 and TRBJ2-2; a possible D gene is TRBD1 (5 bases). CDR3 length equals 14 residues. Germline CDR1 is SGHNT and CDR2 is YENEEA. Deletions cut 4 bases from V and 5 bases from J, with 11 bases between.